The rows below give T cell receptor beta chains drawn from one sample of a study of radiotherapy plus CTLA-4 blockade in lung cancer. Clones were sequenced by immunoSEQ multiplex PCR, and TCRdb holds only the in-frame ones, with some missing. This table holds nearly 95,000 clones, roughly four fifths found once. The sequenced sample was peripheral blood, obtained from a patient treated with radiotherapy plus ipilimumab. The receptors stem from a human donor with non-small cell lung cancer that progressed on radiotherapy plus ipilimumab. The CDR3 runs from the conserved cysteine through the conserved F or W. A D gene is named only where the DNA matches it firmly. Not every row has a clone size; where given, it reads once, few, many or a size class.

d_call	v_call	j_call	clone_size	cdr3_nt	cdr3_aa
-	TRBV5-1	TRBJ2-3	-	TGCGCCAGCAGCTTGGCCGGGACTCCCAGCACAGATACGCAGTATTTT	CASSLAGTPSTDTQYF
-	TRBV5-1	TRBJ1-2	-	TGCGCCAGCAGCTTGGAGGCAGGGGATCTTTTTGGCTACACCTTC	CASSLEAGDLFGYTF
-	TRBV28	TRBJ2-3	-	TGTGCCAGCACCAACAACGGGGTTGGGACAGATACGCAGTATTTT	CASTNNGVGTDTQYF
TRBD1	TRBV5-1	TRBJ2-5	-	TGCGCCAGCACCTCGGGACAGAAAGAGACCCAGTACTTC	CASTSGQKETQYF
-	TRBV4-2	TRBJ1-5	-	TGTGCCAGCAGCCAAGAGGGGGGTAACCAGCCCCAGCATTTT	CASSQEGGNQPQHF
-	TRBV2	TRBJ2-7	-	TGTGCCAGCAGGGGTAACTCGAAATACGAGCAGTACTTC	CASRGNSKYEQYF
-	TRBV4-1	TRBJ2-1	-	TGCGCCAGCAGTTTCGCAATAGACTACAATGAGCAGTTCTTC	CASSFAIDYNEQFF
TRBD2	TRBV4-1	TRBJ2-5	few	TGCGCCAGCAGCCAGGGGACTAGCGGGAGAGAGACCCAGTACTTC	CASSQGTSGRETQYF
TRBD2	TRBV10-1	TRBJ2-1	-	TGCGCCAGCAGTTTAGCGGGAGAGTACTCCTACAATGAGCAGTTCTTC	CASSLAGEYSYNEQFF
-	TRBV2	TRBJ1-2	-	TGTGCCAGACAGGACGGAGGCTATGGCTACACCTTC	CARQDGGYGYTF
TRBD2	TRBV7-2	TRBJ2-7	-	TGTGCCAGCAGCTCGACGGGAGGTAGCGGGAGGTACGAGCAGTACTTC	CASSSTGGSGRYEQYF
-	TRBV7-6	TRBJ2-2	-	TGTGCCAGCAGCTTATTCCGGGAGTCCACCGGGGAGCTGTTTTTT	CASSLFRESTGELFF
-	TRBV7-6	TRBJ1-5	-	TGTGCCAGCAGCCCCACCGCGAATCAGCCCCAGCATTTT	CASSPTANQPQHF
-	TRBV5-4	TRBJ2-5	-	TGTGCCAGCAGCTTGGGACAGGAGCAAGAGACCCAGTACTTC	CASSLGQEQETQYF
-	TRBV6-1	TRBJ2-3	-	TGTGCCAGCAGTGAAGCGCTCAATACGCAGTATTTT	CASSEALNTQYF
-	TRBV19	TRBJ2-7	-	TGTGCCAGTAGTTCCAGGGCCTACGAGCAGTACTTC	CASSSRAYEQYF
-	TRBV19	TRBJ2-2	-	TGTGCCAGTAGCGATTGGGCGACCGGGGAGCTGTTTTTT	CASSDWATGELFF
-	TRBV28	TRBJ1-2	-	TGTGCCAGCAGTCCCTCGGGCAGGCTTAACTATGGCTACACCTTC	CASSPSGRLNYGYTF
TRBD1	TRBV19	TRBJ1-2	-	TGTGCCACCAACTCGGACAGGGAGGGCTATGGCTACACCTTC	CATNSDREGYGYTF
-	TRBV7-2	TRBJ1-1	-	TGTGCCAGCAGCTTATACGGCGCCTCTGAAGCTTTCTTT	CASSLYGASEAFF
-	TRBV2	TRBJ1-2	once	TGTGCCAGCAGTTCCGACAATTACTATGGCTACACCTTC	CASSSDNYYGYTF
TRBD1	TRBV11-1	TRBJ2-5	-	TGTGCCAGCAGCAGCGACAGGGGGCGAGGGGAGACCCAGTACTTC	CASSSDRGRGETQYF
TRBD2	TRBV13	TRBJ2-7	-	TGTGCCAGCAGCTTAGGGGAGGTGGGACTAGCGGGAGGGGCGTACGAGCAGTACTTC	CASSLGEVGLAGGAYEQYF
-	TRBV10-2	TRBJ1-3	-	TGCGCCAGCACCCCCCCTCGGTTAGGGGTTGGCGCCGGAAACACCATATATTTT	CASTPPRLGVGAGNTIYF
-	TRBV5-1	TRBJ1-2	-	TGCGCCAGCAGAAGGGACGGACGATCTAACTATGGCTACACCTTC	CASRRDGRSNYGYTF
TRBD1	TRBV9	TRBJ1-1	-	TGTGCCAGCAGCGGAGGGACTGACAGGGTAACTGAAGCTTTCTTT	CASSGGTDRVTEAFF
-	TRBV10-3	TRBJ2-2	-	TGTGCCATCAGCCTGGACAGTTTCACCGGGGAGCTGTTTTTT	CAISLDSFTGELFF
TRBD2	TRBV5-1	TRBJ2-5	-	TGCGCCAGCAGCCCCTCCGCGTCGCGGGAGGTACGGAAGACCCAGTACTTC	CASSPSASREVRKTQYF
-	TRBV28	TRBJ2-2	-	TGTGCCAGCTCCCAATCGCAGGGGTCCGGGGAGCTGTTTTTT	CASSQSQGSGELFF
TRBD1	TRBV6-5	TRBJ1-4	-	TGTGCCAGCAGTGGCACAGGACAGGGTGGCGAAAAACTGTTTTTT	CASSGTGQGGEKLFF
-	TRBV15	TRBJ2-3	-	TGTGCCACCAGCAGTATCCCATCGGACGACACAGATACGCAGTATTTT	CATSSIPSDDTDTQYF
TRBD2	TRBV5-1	TRBJ2-1	-	TGCGCCAGCAGCTTACGACTAGCGGGCGCCTACAATGAGCAGTTCTTC	CASSLRLAGAYNEQFF
-	TRBV2	TRBJ1-2	-	TGTGCCAGCAGTGAAGTACGCGGTATCTATGGCTACACCTTC	CASSEVRGIYGYTF
-	TRBV19	TRBJ2-2	few	TGTGCCAGTAGTATCAGGGCCGGGGAGCTGTTTTTT	CASSIRAGELFF
-	TRBV1	TRBJ2-3	-	TGCACCAGCAGCCCCTGTTTTACCGGTACGCAGTATTTT	CTSSPCFTGTQYF
-	TRBV2	TRBJ1-5	-	TGTGCCAGCAGTTCAGACAGTTTTGCTCAGCCCCAGCATTTT	CASSSDSFAQPQHF
-	TRBV6-1	TRBJ1-5	-	TGTGCCAGCAGTGAAGCAAGGATTTTGGGGGTCAATCAGCCCCAGCATTTT	CASSEARILGVNQPQHF
-	TRBV9	TRBJ1-2	-	TGTGCCAGCTCTCAGGTAACTGGTGGCTACACCTTC	CASSQVTGGYTF
-	TRBV11-2	TRBJ2-6	-	TGTGCCAGCAGCCGTGGTCTCTCTGGGGCCAACGTCCTGACTTTC	CASSRGLSGANVLTF
-	TRBV7-8	TRBJ2-5	-	TGTGCCAGCAGCTTACTGGCAGGGAGCCAAGAGACCCAGTACTTC	CASSLLAGSQETQYF
TRBD1	TRBV7-8	TRBJ1-5	-	TGTGCCAGCAGCCCCGCGACAGGGCCGCAGCCCCAGCATTTT	CASSPATGPQPQHF